This T cell receptor (beta chain) is drawn from a study of shared clonotypes between healthy human individuals. Study summary: Per donor, three plates held CD4 naive cells, three held CD4 memory, two held CD8 naive and one held CD8 memory.

Of note for this clone: What it recognizes is unknown.

Some clones are missing from TCRdb's copy, which holds only in-frame ones; the method was immunoSEQ multiplex PCR. The sample carries about 1.5 million clones, more than 95% recorded once. Findings and limits, study-wide: Clonotype sharing among the donors was expected to vary with sequencing depth.

This CDR3 region has 14 residues. In germline, CDR1 is MNHNS, CDR2 SASEGT. Trimming left V 0 bases short and J 9 bases short, with 14 bases between. This TCR derives from a man aged 25 to 40 in good health. V gene TRBV6-1 combines with J gene TRBJ2-5, with D possibly TRBD1 on 5 matching bases. The sequenced sample was naive CD4+ T cells sorted from blood. Subset here: CD45RA+ positively selected. CDR3 amino acids: CASSEASGLGAQYF. CDR3 DNA sequence: TGTGCCAGCAGTGAAGCGTCAGGGTTAGGGGCCCAGTACTTC.